This T cell receptor beta chain was identified during a study of vaccination and CD4 T cells after COVID-19 (dated by TCRdb to 2021 to 2024). Concerning the study at large: Convalescent patients had a positive SARS-CoV-2 result on nasal swab PCR, and of these patients, fewer than ten had mild disease and one had severe disease. Post-vaccine blood samples were collected a median of around 10 weeks after the second vaccine dose, ranging from roughly 12 to 250 days. As controls, cultures received a CEFX viral epitope pool (the positive control), an HIV-1 Nef peptide pool (the negative control), or no peptide at all. In 10 COVID-19 convalescent patients and a few infection-naive healthy vaccine recipients, the spike-specific CD4+ TCR repertoire before mRNA vaccination was compared with the repertoire after mRNA vaccination. Post-COVID blood samples from convalescent patients were collected a median of approximately 100 days after diagnosis, with a range of roughly 30 to 161 days. Participants received two doses of either the Pfizer-BioNTech BNT162b2 vaccine (n=8) or the Moderna mRNA-1273 vaccine (n=2). The convalescent cohort included six males and four females, with two Hispanic individuals, seven Caucasians, two Asians and one multiracial person. Overlapping spike peptide pools from SARS-CoV-2 and from the common cold coronaviruses HCoV-NL63, HCoV-OC43 and HCoV-229E were used as culture stimuli. Broad study findings and their caveats: In convalescent patients, nearly all vaccine-specific clones (304 of 307) were found to be mono-reactive for SARS-CoV-2 spike rather than cross-reactive with common cold coronaviruses. Among convalescent patients, a median about 90% of the SARS-CoV-2-reactive clones seen after vaccination appeared only after vaccination, which suggests priming specific to the vaccine. Only a relatively small number of convalescent patients were included in the study, and early timepoints following natural infection were not analyzed. The median count of SARS-CoV-2-reactive clonotypes went up from around 21 after infection to around 38 after vaccination, although the change was not significant.

The treatment or condition label corresponds to: roughly ten-day PBMC culture with coronavirus spike peptide pools or control peptides (ViraFEST assay). The ViraFEST assay was used in the study, in which antigen-specific T cells were expanded with peptide pools and expanded clonotypes were subsequently identified by TCR sequencing. Positive SARS-CoV-2 PCR tests in the convalescent patients dated from March to December 2020, before Alpha, Beta and Delta variants emerged in the United States. Each well held millions of PBMCs cultured in IMDM containing roughly 5.4% human AB serum and approximately 9.6 IU/ml IL-2, with 8.5 to 10 ug/ml peptide pools added. Half of the culture medium was replaced with fresh IL-2-containing medium on days 3 and 7. CD4+ T cells were isolated after around ten days of culture through negative selection using the EasySep CD4+ T cell isolation kit. Ficoll-Paque Plus gradient centrifugation was used to isolate PBMCs from whole blood, and the isolated PBMCs were then either used fresh or cryopreserved at -140C. Triplicate wells were generally used for each culture condition.

Library generation was performed with PCR. DNA from cultured CD4+ T cells was subjected to TCR sequencing with the Oncomine TCR Beta short-read assay at the Johns Hopkins FTIC core. The QIAamp micro DNA kit was used to extract genomic DNA from the cultured CD4+ T cells. Oncomine TCR Beta libraries from cultured CD4+ T cells were pooled using unique dual indexes and sequenced on an Illumina iSeq 100. Processing in the source paper ran as follows. Non-productive sequences were removed, and CDR3s not starting with C, not ending with F or W, or shorter than 7 amino acids were discarded. The MANAFEST web application was used to identify antigen-specific clonotypes by comparing peptide-stimulated wells against reference wells and other culture wells. Positive clones required FDR below 0.05, an odds ratio above 5, and productive frequency above 0.1% in at least two of three replicate wells. A clonotype was classed as cross-reactive if the clonotype showed significant expansion both in SARS-CoV-2 spike wells and in at least one common cold coronavirus spike condition. Using R version 3.6.1, CDR3 homology was evaluated through Levenshtein distances (stringdist) along with unrooted phylogenetic trees (ape). The public reads were quality trimmed at Q25 with fastp and then assembled into clones with MiXCR by TCRdb, keeping productive beta chains. Merged by CDR3 protein, the rows form single entries marked with the most common genes and DNA. The V and J calls follow TCRdb's processing rather than the paper's. Recorded for this sample are about 18,000 distinct CDR3 sequences; roughly 52% of them occurred a single time. Of the sample, around 8% is held by the ten largest clones.

To note about this clonotype: Its specific antigen is unknown. Base qualities were left out, and no much larger clone turns up one base away.

From a lookup of the germline V gene, CDR1 and CDR2 are KGHDR and SFDVKD. V and J are truncated by 1 base and 7 bases respectively, leaving an intervening sequence of 9 bases. The CDR3 contains 14 residues, cysteine and phenylalanine counted. Only the CDR3 region is kept as DNA, spanning 42 bases read in frame from base 1. The chain links TRBV24-1 with TRBJ2-2; the D region possibly corresponds to TRBD2 (5 bases align). Specimen: CD4+ T cells from blood, cultured in vitro. This sequence was found in a human donor who had recovered from COVID-19. At the DNA level, the sequence is TGTGCCACCAGTGATTTCCCCGGGAACGGGGAGCTGTTTTTT. The encoded protein is CATSDFPGNGELFF.